This entry lists 8 T cell receptor beta chains sequenced from one sample in a study of OX40 agonist ivuxolimab in advanced cancers. Clones were read by immunoSEQ multiplex PCR, and TCRdb kept only the in-frame ones, dropping some. The data show tens of thousands of clones, around 81% seen once. Sequencing used CD4+ or CD8+ T cells sorted from blood, obtained in a trial of the OX40 agonist ivuxolimab. These TCRs come from an adult with an advanced solid tumor such as melanoma, head and neck, liver or kidney cancer.

The CDR3 protein is CASSTGEWDTEAFF. CDR3 nucleotide sequence: TGTGCCAGCAGCACAGGGGAGTGGGACACTGAAGCTTTCTTT. The V and J genes are TRBV6-1 and TRBJ1-1, with 7 bases fitting TRBD1. Per germline, CDR1 MNHNS and CDR2 SASEGT. The V gene end was trimmed by 6 bases and the J gene end by 3 bases; junction bases not matched to a gene: 7. The CDR3 is 14 residues long.

This clone was recorded only once. The rearrangement joins TRBV10-2 to TRBJ2-3; 15 nucleotides align to TRBD2. CDR3 size: 19 residues. V was clipped by 3 bases and J by 3 bases; unmatched bases: 10. Germline CDR1 and CDR2: WSHSY and SAAADI. The CDR3 nucleotides read TGCGCCAGCAGTGACCCCTGGACTAGCGGGGGGGCCGGGACAGATACGCAGTATTTT. Its translation is CASSDPWTSGGAGTDTQYF.

The chain has TRBV7-2 and TRBJ2-3; D gene uncertain. Germline V gene data show CDR1 as SGHTA and CDR2 as FQGNSA. The germline V and J ends were trimmed by 2 bases and 0 bases, with 18 bases remaining between them. This CDR3 region has 18 residues. CDR3 nucleotides: TGTGCCAGCAGCTTATTTATTCTTGGGCAACTTAGCACAGATACGCAGTATTTT. Amino acid sequence: CASSLFILGQLSTDTQYF.

The rearrangement joins TRBV6-6 to TRBJ1-5, with D perhaps matching TRBD1 (6 bases). Germline CDR1 and CDR2: MNHNY and SVGAGI (reference sequence). The CDR3 length is 14 residues. Trimming removed 2 bases from V and 11 bases from J, with 16 bases in between. The CDR3 sequence is CASSYTGDTSAQHF. The DNA for the CDR3 is TGTGCCAGCAGTTACACCGGGGACACCTCGGCCCAGCATTTT.

V gene TRBV4-3 combines with J gene TRBJ1-4; weak D call: TRBD1 (5 bases). V dropped 0 bases and J dropped 3 bases, with 11 bases sitting between them. CDR1 is LGHNA, CDR2 YSLEER, per germline. CDR3 length: 16 residues. The CDR3 coding sequence is TGCGCCAGCAGCCAAGATCTGACAGTCCCTAATGAAAAACTGTTTTTT. It yields the protein CASSQDLTVPNEKLFF.

This sequence joins TRBV7-9 and TRBJ2-1; TRBD2 matches at 9 bases. CDR3 size: 13 residues. Per germline, CDR1 SEHNR and CDR2 FQNEAQ (reference sequence). After removal of 5 bases from V and 9 bases from J, the junction contained 5 bases not matched to a gene. The CDR3 sequence: CASSPEGLAEQFF. CDR3 nucleotide sequence: TGTGCCAGCAGCCCAGAGGGACTAGCTGAGCAGTTCTTC.

The chain employs TRBV11-2 and TRBJ2-1; no firm D call. From germline, CDR1 is SGHAT and CDR2 FQNNGV. Trimming took off 0 bases at V and 7 bases at J, with 7 bases between the two ends. The CDR3 runs 13 residues. The CDR3 spells CASSLDALNEQFF. The DNA of the CDR3 is TGTGCCAGCAGCTTAGACGCCCTGAATGAGCAGTTCTTC.

This chain links TRBV5-1 with TRBJ2-5, with 9 bases lining up with TRBD2. CDR1 and CDR2 (germline): SGHRS, YFSETQ. The CDR3 runs to 15 residues. Losses at the gene ends were 4 bases for V and 5 bases for J; bases not matched to a gene: 9. The CDR3 loop reads CASSPRRGGGETQYF. Written as DNA, the CDR3 is TGCGCCAGCAGCCCTCGGCGGGGGGGTGGGGAGACCCAGTACTTC.